This TCR beta chain was identified during a study of early T cells in non-severe SARS-CoV-2 infection. Individual cDNA molecules received unique molecular identifiers. TCRdb passed the 5' RACE reads through MiXCR, listing each CDR3 protein once. The sample lists tens of thousands of distinct CDR3 sequences, approximately 4.4% occurring once. This clonotype has ten or more counts. CDR1 and CDR2 (germline): LGHNA, YNFKEQ. CDR3 length: 15 residues. Trimming removed 3 bases from V and 1 base from J; junction bases left unmatched: 1. This clonotype was obtained from an adult who was a healthcare worker with PCR-confirmed SARS-CoV-2 infection or an uninfected control (not recorded which). Sequenced: whole blood. This chain uses TRBV4-2 with TRBJ2-5, with TRBD2 matching over 11 bases. CDR3 sequence (DNA): TGTGCCAGCAGCCACCTAGCGGGGGGCCAAGAGACCCAGTACTTC. Translating it yields CASSHLAGGQETQYF.